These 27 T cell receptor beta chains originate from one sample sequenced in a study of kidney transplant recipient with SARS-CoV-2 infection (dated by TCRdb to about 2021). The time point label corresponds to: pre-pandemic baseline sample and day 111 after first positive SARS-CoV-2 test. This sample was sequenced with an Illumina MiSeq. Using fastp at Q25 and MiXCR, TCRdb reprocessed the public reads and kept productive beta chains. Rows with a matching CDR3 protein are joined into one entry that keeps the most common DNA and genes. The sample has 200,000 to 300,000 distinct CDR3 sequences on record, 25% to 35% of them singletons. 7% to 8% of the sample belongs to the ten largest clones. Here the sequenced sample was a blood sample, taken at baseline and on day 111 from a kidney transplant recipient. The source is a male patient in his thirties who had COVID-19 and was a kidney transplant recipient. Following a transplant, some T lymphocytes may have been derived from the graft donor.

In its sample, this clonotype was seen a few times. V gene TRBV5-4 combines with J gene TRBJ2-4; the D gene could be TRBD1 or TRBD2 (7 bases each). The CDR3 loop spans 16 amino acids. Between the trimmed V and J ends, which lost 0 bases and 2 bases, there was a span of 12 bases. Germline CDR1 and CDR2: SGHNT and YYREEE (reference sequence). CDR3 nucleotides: TGTGCCAGCAGCTTGGATCAGGGGGGGTCCAAAAACATTCAGTACTTC. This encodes CASSLDQGGSKNIQYF.

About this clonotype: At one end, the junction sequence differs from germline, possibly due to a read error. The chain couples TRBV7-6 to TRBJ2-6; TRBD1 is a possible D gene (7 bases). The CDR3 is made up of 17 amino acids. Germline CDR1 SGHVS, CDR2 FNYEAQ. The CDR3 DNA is TGTGCTAGCAGCCCCTCCAGGGGGGCAGGTGGGGCCAACGTCCTGACTTTC. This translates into CASSPSRGAGGANVLTF.

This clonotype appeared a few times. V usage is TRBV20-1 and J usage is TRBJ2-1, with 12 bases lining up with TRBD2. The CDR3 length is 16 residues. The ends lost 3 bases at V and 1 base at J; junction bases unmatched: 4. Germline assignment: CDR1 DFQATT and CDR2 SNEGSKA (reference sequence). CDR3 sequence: CSARTSGSGSYNEQFF. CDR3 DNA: TGCAGTGCTAGGACTAGCGGGAGTGGATCCTACAATGAGCAGTTCTTC.

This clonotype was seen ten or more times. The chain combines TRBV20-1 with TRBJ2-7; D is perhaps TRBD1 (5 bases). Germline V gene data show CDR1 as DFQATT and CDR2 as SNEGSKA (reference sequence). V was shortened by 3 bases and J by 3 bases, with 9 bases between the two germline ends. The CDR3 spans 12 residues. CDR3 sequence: CSARPGIYEQYF. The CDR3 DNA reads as TGCAGTGCTAGGCCAGGGATCTACGAGCAGTACTTC.

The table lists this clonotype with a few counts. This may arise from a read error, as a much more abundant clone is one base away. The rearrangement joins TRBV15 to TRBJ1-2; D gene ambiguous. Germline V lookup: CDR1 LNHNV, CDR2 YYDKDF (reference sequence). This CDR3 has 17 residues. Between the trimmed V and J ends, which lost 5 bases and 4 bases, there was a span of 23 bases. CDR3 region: CATSRRTRCGKTYGYTF. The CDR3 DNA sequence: TGTGCCACCAGCCGGAGAACAAGGTGTGGAAAGACCTATGGCTACACCTTC.

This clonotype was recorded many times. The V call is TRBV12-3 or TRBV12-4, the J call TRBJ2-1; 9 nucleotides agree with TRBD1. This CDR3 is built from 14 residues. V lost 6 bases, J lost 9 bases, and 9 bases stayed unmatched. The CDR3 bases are TGTGCCAGCAGCCGGGACAGGGTTATAAGTGAGCAGTTCTTC. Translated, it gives CASSRDRVISEQFF.

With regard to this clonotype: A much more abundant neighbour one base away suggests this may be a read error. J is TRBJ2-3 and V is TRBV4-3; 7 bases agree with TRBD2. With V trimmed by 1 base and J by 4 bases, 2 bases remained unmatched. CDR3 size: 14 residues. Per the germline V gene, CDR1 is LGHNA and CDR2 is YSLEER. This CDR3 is CASSQGDYADTQYF. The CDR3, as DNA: TGCGCCAGCAGCCAAGGGGACTACGCAGATACGCAGTATTTT.

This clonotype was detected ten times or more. In nucleotides, the CDR3 is TGCGCCAGCAGTTGGGGCATAAGATCGCGAAAGACCTATGGCTACACCTTC. This translates into CASSWGIRSRKTYGYTF. This chain joins TRBV10-1 and TRBJ1-2; D possibly corresponds to TRBD1 (5 bases). The germline V gene encodes CDR1 WNHNN and CDR2 SYGVQD (reference sequence). The CDR3 runs 17 residues. Trimming took 5 bases from V and 4 from J, leaving 23 bases between them.

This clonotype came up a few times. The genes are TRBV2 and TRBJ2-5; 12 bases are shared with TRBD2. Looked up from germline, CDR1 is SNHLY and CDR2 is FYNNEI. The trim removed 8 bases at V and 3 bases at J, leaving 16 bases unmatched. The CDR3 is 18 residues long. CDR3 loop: CASASGGSGLAGKETQYF. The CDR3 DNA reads TGTGCCAGCGCCTCGGGGGGTAGTGGACTAGCGGGAAAAGAGACCCAGTACTTC.

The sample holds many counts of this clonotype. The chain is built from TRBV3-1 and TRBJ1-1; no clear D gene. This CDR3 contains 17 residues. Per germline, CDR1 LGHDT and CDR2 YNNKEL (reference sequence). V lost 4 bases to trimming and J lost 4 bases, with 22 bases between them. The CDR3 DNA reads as TGTGCCAGCAGCCTCGTGCATCCCATTTCAATTCGCACTGAAGCTTTCTTT. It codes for CASSLVHPISIRTEAFF.

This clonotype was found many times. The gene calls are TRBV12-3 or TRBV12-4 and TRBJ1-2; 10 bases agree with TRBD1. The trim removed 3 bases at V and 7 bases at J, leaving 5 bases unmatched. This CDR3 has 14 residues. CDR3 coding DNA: TGTGCCAGCAGTTTGACAGGGGGCGAGGGTGGCTACACCTTC. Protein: CASSLTGGEGGYTF.

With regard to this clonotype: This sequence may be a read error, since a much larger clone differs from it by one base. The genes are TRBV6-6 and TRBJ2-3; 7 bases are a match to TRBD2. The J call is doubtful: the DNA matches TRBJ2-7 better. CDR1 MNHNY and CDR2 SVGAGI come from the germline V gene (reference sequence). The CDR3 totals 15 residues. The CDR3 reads CASSYEEQAGLEQYF. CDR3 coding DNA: TGTGCCAGCAGTTACGAGGAACAAGCGGGACTTGAGCAGTACTTC.

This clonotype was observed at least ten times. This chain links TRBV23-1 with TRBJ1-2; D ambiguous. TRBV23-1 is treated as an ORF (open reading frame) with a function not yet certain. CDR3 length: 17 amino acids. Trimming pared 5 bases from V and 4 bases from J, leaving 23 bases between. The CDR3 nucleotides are TGCGCCAGCAGTGGAGGACCGCTACGCAGAAAGACCTATGGCTACACCTTC. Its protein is CASSGGPLRRKTYGYTF.

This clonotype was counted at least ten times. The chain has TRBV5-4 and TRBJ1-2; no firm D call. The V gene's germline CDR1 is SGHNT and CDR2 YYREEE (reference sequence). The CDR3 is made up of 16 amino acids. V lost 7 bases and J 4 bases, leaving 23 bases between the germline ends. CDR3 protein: CASFSRVPGKTYGYTF. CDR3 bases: TGTGCCAGCTTTAGCCGCGTACCAGGAAAGACCTATGGCTACACCTTC.

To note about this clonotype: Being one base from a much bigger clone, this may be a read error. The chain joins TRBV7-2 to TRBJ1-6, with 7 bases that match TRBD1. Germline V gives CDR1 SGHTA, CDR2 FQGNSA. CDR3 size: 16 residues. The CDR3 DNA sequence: TGTGCCAGCGGCTTAGCAGGGGGGATGGAGAATTCACCCCTCCACTTT. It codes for CASGLAGGMENSPLHF.

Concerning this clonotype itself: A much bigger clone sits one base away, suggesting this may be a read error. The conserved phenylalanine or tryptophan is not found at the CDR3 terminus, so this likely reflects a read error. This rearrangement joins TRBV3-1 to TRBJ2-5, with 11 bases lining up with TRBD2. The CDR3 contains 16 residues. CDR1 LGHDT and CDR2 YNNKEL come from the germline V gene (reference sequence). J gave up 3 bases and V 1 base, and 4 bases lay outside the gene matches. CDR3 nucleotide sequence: TGTGCCAGCAGCCAAGGGGAGGGACTAGCGGAAGAGACCCAGTACCTC. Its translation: CASSQGEGLAEETQYL.

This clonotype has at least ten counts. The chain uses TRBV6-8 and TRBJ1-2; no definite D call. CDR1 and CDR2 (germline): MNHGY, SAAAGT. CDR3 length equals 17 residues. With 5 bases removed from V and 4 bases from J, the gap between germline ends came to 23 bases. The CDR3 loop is CASSRSGRSRKTYGYTF. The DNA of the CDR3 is TGTGCCAGCAGTAGAAGCGGACGCTCTAGAAAGACCTATGGCTACACCTTC.

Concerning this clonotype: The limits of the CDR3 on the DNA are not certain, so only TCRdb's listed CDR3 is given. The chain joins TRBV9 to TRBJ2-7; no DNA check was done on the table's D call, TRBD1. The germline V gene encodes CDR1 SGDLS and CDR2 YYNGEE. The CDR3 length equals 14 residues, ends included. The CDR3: CASSVGGGTYGQYF.

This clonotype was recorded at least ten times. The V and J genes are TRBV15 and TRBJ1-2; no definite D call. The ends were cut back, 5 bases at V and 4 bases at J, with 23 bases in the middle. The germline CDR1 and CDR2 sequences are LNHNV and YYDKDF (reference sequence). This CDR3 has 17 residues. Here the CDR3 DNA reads TGTGCCACCAGCGTCGTCCTAAGGTGTGGAAAGACCTATGGCTACACCTTC. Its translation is CATSVVLRCGKTYGYTF. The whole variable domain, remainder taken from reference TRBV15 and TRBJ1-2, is DAMVIQNPRYQVTQFGKPVTLSCSQTLNHNVMYWYQQKSSQAPKLLFHYYDKDFNNEADTPDNFQSRRPNTSFCFLDIRSPGLGDTAMYLCATSVVLRCGKTYGYTFGSGTRLTVV.

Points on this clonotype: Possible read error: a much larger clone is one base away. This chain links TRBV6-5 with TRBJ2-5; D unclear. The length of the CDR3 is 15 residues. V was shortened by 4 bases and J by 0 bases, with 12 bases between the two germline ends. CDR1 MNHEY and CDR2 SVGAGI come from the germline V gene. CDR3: CASSSSERHQETQYF. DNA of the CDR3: TGTGCCAGCAGTTCATCCGAAAGACACCAAGAGACCCAGTACTTC.

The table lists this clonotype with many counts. CDR3 coding DNA: TGCGCCAGCAGCTTGGGCGGACAAACCGGGGAGCTGTTTTTT. Translated, it gives CASSLGGQTGELFF. V is TRBV5-1 and J is TRBJ2-2, with D possibly matching TRBD1 (5 bases). Germline CDR1 SGHRS, CDR2 YFSETQ. The CDR3 covers 14 residues. V was trimmed by 0 bases and J by 5 bases, leaving 8 bases between them.

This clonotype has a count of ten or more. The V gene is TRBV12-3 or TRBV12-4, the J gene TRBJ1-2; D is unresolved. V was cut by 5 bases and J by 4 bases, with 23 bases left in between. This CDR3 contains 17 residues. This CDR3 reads CASSRLISFRKTYGYTF. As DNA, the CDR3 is TGTGCCAGCAGTAGACTCATCAGCTTCCGAAAGACCTATGGCTACACCTTC.

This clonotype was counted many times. The CDR3 nucleotides read TGTGCCAGCATTGGCATCAATAGTCGAAAGACCTATGGCTACACCTTC. It is translated as CASIGINSRKTYGYTF. The J gene is TRBJ1-2, the V gene TRBV5-6; D gene uncertain. The CDR3 extends over 16 amino acids. Germline values: CDR1 SGHDT, CDR2 YYEEEE. Trimming removed 6 bases at V and 4 bases at J, with 22 bases between.

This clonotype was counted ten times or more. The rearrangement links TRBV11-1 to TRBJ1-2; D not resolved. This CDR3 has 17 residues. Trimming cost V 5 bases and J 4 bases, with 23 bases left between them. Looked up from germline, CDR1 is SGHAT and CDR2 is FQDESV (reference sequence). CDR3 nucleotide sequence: TGTGCCAGCAGCGCGATATATAAGGCTGGAAAGACCTATGGCTACACCTTC. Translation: CASSAIYKAGKTYGYTF.

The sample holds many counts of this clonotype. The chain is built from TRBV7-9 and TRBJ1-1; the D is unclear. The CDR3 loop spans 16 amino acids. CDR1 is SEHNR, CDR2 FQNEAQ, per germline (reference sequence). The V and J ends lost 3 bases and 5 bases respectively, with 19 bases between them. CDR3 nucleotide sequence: TGTGCCAGCAGCTTGGGTGGGCCACCGTCTGGGACTGAAGCTTTCTTT. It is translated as CASSLGGPPSGTEAFF. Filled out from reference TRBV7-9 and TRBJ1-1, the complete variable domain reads DTGVSQNPRHKITKRGQNVTFRCDPISEHNRLYWYRQTLGQGPEFLTYFQNEAQLEKSRLLSDRFSAERPKGSFSTLEIQRTEQGDSAMYLCASSLGGPPSGTEAFFGQGTRLTVV.

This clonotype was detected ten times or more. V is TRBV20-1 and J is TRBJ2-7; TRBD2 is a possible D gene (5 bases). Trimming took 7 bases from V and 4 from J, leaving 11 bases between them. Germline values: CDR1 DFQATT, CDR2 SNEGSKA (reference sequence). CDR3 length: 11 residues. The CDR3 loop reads CSVAGVYEQYF. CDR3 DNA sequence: TGCAGTGTTGCCGGGGTGTACGAGCAGTACTTC.

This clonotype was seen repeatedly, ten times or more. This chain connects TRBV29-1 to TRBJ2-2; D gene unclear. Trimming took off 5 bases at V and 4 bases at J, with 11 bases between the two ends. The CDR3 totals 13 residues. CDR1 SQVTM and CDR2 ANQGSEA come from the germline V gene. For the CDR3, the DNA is TGCAGCGTTTCGGCAGACTCCACCGGGGAGCTGTTTTTT. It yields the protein CSVSADSTGELFF.